The rows below give T cell receptor beta chains drawn from one sample of a study of blood T cells in healthy people across ages. In TCRdb, the 5' RACE reads were re-called with MiXCR into one record per CDR3 protein. The data hold about 970,000 distinct CDR3 sequences, with about 53% observed a single time. The sample consisted of blood. Receptors originate from a woman aged 55-69 years in good health. Each CDR3 is given with its conserved first and last residue. Each record gives: V gene, J gene, CDR3 protein.

v_gene: TRBV30
j_gene: TRBJ2-5
CDR3aa: CARARQGGAETQYF

v_gene: TRBV28
j_gene: TRBJ2-7
CDR3aa: CASSFLGRGYEQYF

v_gene: TRBV29-1
j_gene: TRBJ2-2
CDR3aa: CSVAPLAGNTGELFF

v_gene: TRBV7-2
j_gene: TRBJ2-7
CDR3aa: CASSLYGFSYEQYF

v_gene: TRBV6-5
j_gene: TRBJ2-1
CDR3aa: CASSSANLGEQFF

v_gene: TRBV21-1
j_gene: TRBJ2-5
CDR3aa: CASIAWAGETQYF

v_gene: TRBV3-1
j_gene: TRBJ2-7
CDR3aa: CASSQDRGLREQYF

v_gene: TRBV6-2/TRBV6-3
j_gene: TRBJ2-1
CDR3aa: CASAQGGPAYNEQFF

v_gene: TRBV15
j_gene: TRBJ1-4
CDR3aa: CATSRSGQINEKLFF

v_gene: TRBV12-3/TRBV12-4
j_gene: TRBJ2-1
CDR3aa: CASSLVVWGLAGYNEQFF

v_gene: TRBV7-9
j_gene: TRBJ1-5
CDR3aa: CASSYEDSTLSNQPQHF

v_gene: TRBV20-1
j_gene: TRBJ1-2
CDR3aa: CSASDRATAPYGYTF

v_gene: TRBV7-9
j_gene: TRBJ2-3
CDR3aa: CASRLDGSDTQYF

v_gene: TRBV20-1
j_gene: TRBJ2-7
CDR3aa: CSASTGLAETQYF

v_gene: TRBV4-3
j_gene: TRBJ2-7
CDR3aa: CASSQALANYEQYF

v_gene: TRBV29-1
j_gene: TRBJ2-1
CDR3aa: CSGTYNEQFF

v_gene: TRBV12-3/TRBV12-4
j_gene: .
CDR3aa: CASRSLGYEQYF

v_gene: TRBV7-2
j_gene: .
CDR3aa: CASSDQPDIHEQYF

v_gene: TRBV10-3
j_gene: TRBJ1-4
CDR3aa: CAAGDGVKEKLFF

v_gene: TRBV20-1
j_gene: TRBJ2-7
CDR3aa: CSADPGAGGYEQYF

v_gene: TRBV29-1
j_gene: TRBJ2-6
CDR3aa: CSVRFAGANVLTF

v_gene: TRBV28
j_gene: TRBJ2-1
CDR3aa: CASSLHQRGQNNEQFF

v_gene: TRBV28
j_gene: TRBJ2-5
CDR3aa: CASSLYRETQYF

v_gene: TRBV6-2/TRBV6-3
j_gene: TRBJ2-1
CDR3aa: CASSLTGYWYNEQFF

v_gene: TRBV7-7
j_gene: .
CDR3aa: CASSLTIQGNEQYF

v_gene: TRBV6-2/TRBV6-3
j_gene: TRBJ2-4
CDR3aa: CASSYGENIQYF

v_gene: TRBV2
j_gene: TRBJ2-1
CDR3aa: CASSEARLAGGAYNEQFF

v_gene: TRBV5-6
j_gene: TRBJ1-2
CDR3aa: CASSLAGTITF

v_gene: TRBV28
j_gene: TRBJ2-7
CDR3aa: CASRPNRYEQYF

v_gene: TRBV6-5
j_gene: TRBJ2-5
CDR3aa: CASSETGQETQYF

v_gene: TRBV29-1
j_gene: TRBJ1-2
CDR3aa: CSALGQGGDGYTF

v_gene: TRBV28
j_gene: TRBJ2-7
CDR3aa: CASSTTSGASYEQYF

v_gene: TRBV7-9
j_gene: TRBJ1-4
CDR3aa: CASSSNRGVEEKLFF

v_gene: TRBV11-2
j_gene: TRBJ2-5
CDR3aa: CASSFRLAGGLGGETQYF

v_gene: TRBV6-1
j_gene: TRBJ1-5
CDR3aa: CASSGYRGTDQPQHF

v_gene: TRBV7-9
j_gene: TRBJ2-7
CDR3aa: CASKVQGPYEQYF

v_gene: TRBV10-3
j_gene: TRBJ1-2
CDR3aa: CAISLQGGHGYTF

v_gene: TRBV27
j_gene: TRBJ2-7
CDR3aa: CASSSGQASYEQYF

v_gene: TRBV3-1
j_gene: TRBJ2-3
CDR3aa: CASSLGTSGTRYF

v_gene: TRBV7-9
j_gene: TRBJ2-5
CDR3aa: CASSLWGSGETQYF

v_gene: TRBV4-2
j_gene: TRBJ2-7
CDR3aa: CASSQVVRGTYEQYF

v_gene: TRBV19
j_gene: TRBJ2-5
CDR3aa: CASSLTGLAEETQYF

v_gene: TRBV2
j_gene: TRBJ1-1
CDR3aa: CASRRGTEAFF

v_gene: TRBV7-2
j_gene: TRBJ2-5
CDR3aa: CASSLGLAEQNF

v_gene: TRBV12-3/TRBV12-4
j_gene: TRBJ2-5
CDR3aa: CASSDRPGTGMETQYF

v_gene: TRBV27
j_gene: TRBJ2-6
CDR3aa: CASTGGTSGANVLTF

v_gene: TRBV6-2/TRBV6-3
j_gene: TRBJ2-1
CDR3aa: CASRSGTIEAFF

v_gene: TRBV27
j_gene: TRBJ2-1
CDR3aa: CASSLRTGWVDEQFF

v_gene: TRBV20-1
j_gene: TRBJ2-7
CDR3aa: CSARDSTGGLSYEQYF

v_gene: TRBV21-1
j_gene: TRBJ2-7
CDR3aa: CASSDMGGGYEQYF

v_gene: TRBV5-1
j_gene: TRBJ2-5
CDR3aa: CASSLGTSHQTQYF

v_gene: TRBV5-4
j_gene: TRBJ2-3
CDR3aa: CASSFQVGTQSDTQYF

v_gene: TRBV29-1
j_gene: TRBJ2-7
CDR3aa: CSVEVGAWEQYF

v_gene: TRBV7-2
j_gene: TRBJ1-4
CDR3aa: CASSYGQAATNEKLFF

v_gene: TRBV13
j_gene: TRBJ1-2
CDR3aa: CASSNRQGSSYGYTF

v_gene: TRBV5-5
j_gene: TRBJ2-7
CDR3aa: CASSLTQSYEQYF

v_gene: TRBV20-1
j_gene: TRBJ1-1
CDR3aa: CSAIEPNTEAFF

v_gene: TRBV10-3
j_gene: TRBJ2-3
CDR3aa: CAIALGASTDTQYF

v_gene: TRBV7-2
j_gene: TRBJ2-7
CDR3aa: CASSLALTYEQYF

v_gene: TRBV29-1
j_gene: TRBJ2-7
CDR3aa: CSVVGTLDRAHEQYF